This T cell receptor beta chain appears in the sequencing data of a study of cytotoxic CD8 clonotypes in ibrutinib-treated CLL. Study background: After treatment lasting a median 12 months, range 6 to 36, response samples were collected. Study outcomes and limitations: Public clonotypes were rare and shrank or held steady on treatment. Sustained-remission and progressing patients' sampling times differed.

From cryopreserved PBMCs came around 2 micrograms of genomic DNA used for TCR beta libraries. The protocol was immunoSEQ multiplex PCR, while the TCRdb copy is restricted to in-frame clones and leaves out a portion. The sample yields about 97,000 clones, 60% to 80% seen once. Trimming took 7 bases from V and 7 from J, leaving 19 bases between them. The germline V gene has CDR1 MDHEN and CDR2 SYDVKM. The CDR3 runs 15 residues. With respect to this clone: Its specificity is unknown.

The chain is built from TRBV28 and TRBJ1-4; TRBD1 might be the D (5 bases). The material was PBMCs, obtained after 12 months of ibrutinib treatment. The receptor was isolated from a human donor with chronic lymphocytic leukemia. CDR3 protein: CASNGGEGGGEKLFF. The CDR3 coding sequence is TGTGCCAGCAATGGGGGGGAGGGAGGAGGTGAAAAACTGTTTTTT.